The 27 T cell receptor beta chains presented below share a single source sample, sequenced in a study of T-cell memory formation after mild COVID-19. TCRdb re-analysed the 5' RACE reads in MiXCR, keeping a single row per CDR3 protein. The sample lists hundreds of thousands of distinct CDR3 sequences, over 15% occurring once. Material: PBMCs or a T cell subset sorted from them (not recorded which). These receptors were taken from an adult woman who had mild COVID-19 (a few samples of this study predate the infection). Cell type and time point are not known.

In this sample, this clonotype turned up a few times. This sequence joins TRBV20-1 and TRBJ1-4; D is unresolved. The CDR3 is 15 residues long. Germline loops: CDR1 DFQATT, CDR2 SNEGSKA (reference sequence). V lost 0 bases and J lost 2, with 10 bases in between. The CDR3 is CSARDYRLTNEKLFF. The DNA for the CDR3 is TGCAGTGCTAGAGATTATAGGCTCACTAATGAAAAACTGTTTTTT.

This clonotype was detected only a few times. The chain links TRBV7-6 to TRBJ2-7; 10 bases are a match to TRBD1. The CDR3 is 15 amino acids. Trimming removed 1 base from V and 5 bases from J; junction bases left unmatched: 5. Germline V lookup: CDR1 SGHVS, CDR2 FNYEAQ. Here the CDR3 DNA reads TGTGCCAGCAGCTTAGGAGGGGACAGGGGTAACGAGCAGTACTTC. Protein product: CASSLGGDRGNEQYF. The whole variable domain, filled in from reference TRBV7-6 and TRBJ2-7, reads GAGVSQSPRYKVTKRGQDVALRCDPISGHVSLYWYRQALGQGPEFLTYFNYEAQQDKSGLPNDRFSAERPEGSISTLTIQRTEQRDSAMYRCASSLGGDRGNEQYFGPGTRLTVT.

J is TRBJ2-5 and V is TRBV30, with D unresolved. V was clipped by 1 base and J by 3 bases, with 9 bases between them. CDR3 size: 13 residues. CDR1 is GTSNPN and CDR2 is SVGIG in the germline V gene (reference sequence). CDR3 sequence: CAWSGEGKETQYF. The CDR3 DNA reads as TGTGCCTGGAGTGGGGAAGGGAAAGAGACCCAGTACTTC.

This clonotype has more than one count but fewer than ten. The CDR3 region has the DNA TGTGCCAGCAGCCCTACCCCGACTAGCGGGAGCACAGATACGCAGTATTTT. It encodes CASSPTPTSGSTDTQYF. V gene TRBV7-9 combines with J gene TRBJ2-3, with 10 bases fitting TRBD2. Germline trimming cut 5 bases from V and 0 bases from J; bases unmatched to any gene: 8. CDR1 is SEHNR, CDR2 FQNEAQ, per germline (reference sequence). The CDR3 loop spans 17 amino acids.

This clonotype came up a few times. Germline is not matched at one junction end, which may reflect a read error. This chain uses TRBV7-7 with TRBJ1-1; D unclear. The CDR3 has 15 amino acids. CDR1 and CDR2 from the germline V gene are SSHAT and FNYEAQ (reference sequence). In DNA, the CDR3 is TGTGCTAGCAGCTTAACCCTTCCTGCGGAAGGTGAAGCTTTCTTT. The encoded protein is CASSLTLPAEGEAFF.

This sequence joins TRBV6-5 and TRBJ2-7; no reliable D call. The germline V and J ends were trimmed by 6 bases and 3 bases, with 12 bases remaining between them. The CDR3 spans 13 residues. CDR1 and CDR2 (germline): MNHEY, SVGAGI. CDR3 in amino acids: CASREGGVYEQYF. CDR3 DNA sequence: TGTGCCAGCAGGGAAGGCGGAGTCTACGAGCAGTACTTC.

The sample holds a few counts of this clonotype. The chain employs TRBV6-5 and TRBJ1-3; no clear D gene. Germline V gene sequence: CDR1 MNHEY, CDR2 SVGAGI. The V end was cut by 5 bases, the J end by 0 bases, with 11 bases between. CDR3 size: 15 residues. The CDR3 protein is CASSIGRNSGNTIYF. DNA of the CDR3: TGTGCCAGCAGTATCGGCCGGAACTCTGGAAACACCATATATTTT.

The rearrangement links TRBV7-7 to TRBJ2-5; 7 bases are a match to TRBD1. The J segment lost 6 bases and the V segment lost 1 base, leaving 5 bases of the junction unmatched. Germline values: CDR1 SSHAT, CDR2 FNYEAQ (reference sequence). The CDR3 spans 14 residues. The CDR3 protein is CASSLVGGRKTQYF. In nucleotides, the CDR3 is TGTGCCAGCAGCTTAGTAGGGGGCAGGAAGACCCAGTACTTC.

The chain is built from TRBV7-8 and TRBJ2-2; 10 bases agree with TRBD2. The CDR3 is 16 residues long. Germline CDR1 SGHVS, CDR2 FQNEAQ. The junction had 1 base not matched to a gene; V was cut back by 0 bases and J by 3 bases. CDR3 nucleotides: TGTGCCAGCAGCTTAGCGCTAGCGGGAGACACCGGGGAGCTGTTTTTT. It translates to CASSLALAGDTGELFF. The full variable domain, completed using reference TRBV7-8 and TRBJ2-2, is GAGVSQSPRYKVAKRGQDVALRCDPISGHVSLFWYQQALGQGPEFLTYFQNEAQLDKSGLPSDRFFAERPEGSVSTLKIQRTQQEDSAVYLCASSLALAGDTGELFFGEGSRLTVL.

The rearrangement links TRBV12-3 or TRBV12-4 to TRBJ2-3; D could derive from TRBD1 or TRBD2 (7 bases each). Trimming cost V 6 bases and J 6 bases, with 22 bases left between them. The CDR3 consists of 16 residues. The CDR3: CASRAGTDRDPDTQYF. The DNA of the CDR3 is TGTGCCAGCAGAGCGGGGACTGACAGGGACCCGGATACGCAGTATTTT.

CDR3 amino acids: CASSFRGERTGELFF. The CDR3 nucleotides are TGTGCCAGCAGTTTTCGAGGGGAACGGACCGGGGAGCTGTTTTTT. This chain uses TRBV12-3 or TRBV12-4 with TRBJ2-2; the D call may be TRBD1 or TRBD2 (5 bases each). Trimming took off 3 bases at V and 5 bases at J, with 13 bases between the two ends. The CDR3 runs to 15 residues.

There are a few counts of this clonotype. The gene calls are TRBV7-9 and TRBJ2-1, with 10 bases lining up with TRBD1. The CDR3 runs 16 residues. Germline V gene lookup returns CDR1 SEHNR and CDR2 FQNEAQ (reference sequence). V lost 5 bases and J lost 7; bases outside the gene matches: 11. CDR3 in DNA: TGTGCCAGCAGCCGAACCGGGACAGGGGACCTGAATGAGCAGTTCTTC. Translated: CASSRTGTGDLNEQFF.

The CDR3 reads CASSQAGQGEAFF. The CDR3 DNA follows: TGTGCCAGCAGCCAAGCAGGACAGGGTGAAGCTTTCTTT. This sequence joins TRBV3-1 and TRBJ1-1, with 8 bases lining up with TRBD1. CDR3 length equals 13 residues. V dropped 1 base and J dropped 7; count of bases not matched to a gene: 2. Germline CDR1 reads LGHDT; CDR2 reads YNNKEL (reference sequence). The variable domain in full, with the rest retrieved from reference TRBV3-1 and TRBJ1-1, is DTAVSQTPKYLVTQMGNDKSIKCEQNLGHDTMYWYKQDSKKFLKIMFSYNNKELIINETVPNRFSPKSPDKAHLNLHINSLELGDSAVYFCASSQAGQGEAFFGQGTRLTVV.

This clonotype came up a few times. The genes are TRBV29-1 and TRBJ2-7; D may be TRBD1 or TRBD2 (7 bases each). Germline CDR1 is SQVTM and CDR2 is ANQGSEA. The CDR3 is made up of 17 amino acids. V shed 5 bases and J shed 2 bases, with 25 bases lying between them. In nucleotides, the CDR3 is TGCAGCGTTTCGGGGGGCAGGGGGGCACTAAATACCTACGAGCAGTACTTC. This sequence encodes CSVSGGRGALNTYEQYF.

V gene TRBV7-8 combines with J gene TRBJ2-3; 8 bases agree with TRBD2. Germline CDR1 and CDR2: SGHVS and FQNEAQ. The CDR3 covers 14 residues. V trimming: 5 bases; J trimming: 4 bases; junction bases outside the gene matches: 5. The chain's CDR3 is CASSHSGTPDTQYF. CDR3 in DNA: TGTGCCAGCAGCCATAGCGGGACCCCAGATACGCAGTATTTT.

This clonotype was found many times. The CDR3 loop is CSVVWGEETQYF. The CDR3 nucleotides read TGCAGCGTTGTGTGGGGAGAAGAGACCCAGTACTTC. V and J are TRBV29-1 and TRBJ2-5, with D tentatively TRBD2 (5 bases). CDR3 size: 12 residues. Germline-derived CDR1 and CDR2 are SQVTM and ANQGSEA. V shed 4 bases and J shed 3 bases, with 9 bases lying between them.

The chain combines TRBV12-3 or TRBV12-4 with TRBJ2-5; 10 nucleotides line up with TRBD1. The CDR3 extends over 18 amino acids. V trimming: 3 bases; J trimming: 5 bases; junction bases outside the gene matches: 15. CDR3 sequence: CASSFVPGDLGQGETQYF. The CDR3 DNA reads TGTGCCAGCAGTTTTGTGCCTGGTGACCTGGGACAGGGGGAGACCCAGTACTTC.

Here the CDR3 reads CASSPAGGNTGELFF. CDR3 DNA: TGTGCCAGCAGCCCCGCGGGAGGGAACACCGGGGAGCTGTTTTTT. The chain joins TRBV7-2 to TRBJ2-2, with TRBD2 identical over 8 bases. CDR1 is SGHTA, CDR2 FQGNSA, per germline. V shed 5 bases and J 1 base; nucleotides not matched to a gene: 3. The CDR3 is 15 residues long.

The chain carries TRBV18 and TRBJ1-1, with D unclear. Trimming took off 2 bases at V and 1 base at J, with 8 bases between the two ends. CDR1 and CDR2 from the germline V gene are KGHSH and LQKENI. This CDR3 comprises 14 residues. The CDR3 region has the DNA TGTGCCAGCTCACCATTACCGGAGAACACTGAAGCTTTCTTT. Amino acids: CASSPLPENTEAFF.

A few counts support this clonotype. The V and J genes are TRBV20-1 and TRBJ2-2; 8 bases agree with TRBD2. CDR1 is DFQATT and CDR2 is SNEGSKA in the germline V gene (reference sequence). The ends lost 6 bases at V and 0 bases at J; junction bases unmatched: 6. This CDR3 contains 15 residues. CDR3 amino acids: CSASRGGANTGELFF. The DNA of the CDR3 is TGCAGTGCCTCACGGGGGGGCGCGAACACCGGGGAGCTGTTTTTT.

Of note for this clonotype: A read error may account for a junction end that differs from germline. The V gene is TRBV20-1, the J gene TRBJ1-6; D is undetermined. Germline CDR1 reads DFQATT; CDR2 reads SNEGSKA (reference sequence). CDR3 length equals 16 residues. CDR3 sequence reads: CSARDPQPVWRSPLNF. As DNA, the CDR3 is TGCAGTGCTAGAGACCCCCAACCGGTCTGGCGTTCACCCCTCAACTTT.

This chain connects TRBV20-1 to TRBJ2-1; 9 bases map to TRBD2. This CDR3 has 18 residues. Germline trimming cut 0 bases from V and 4 bases from J; bases unmatched to any gene: 13. From germline, CDR1 is DFQATT and CDR2 SNEGSKA (reference sequence). CDR3 sequence: CSARDLKGVAGAYNEQFF. The CDR3 nucleotides are TGCAGTGCTAGAGACCTTAAAGGGGTAGCGGGGGCTTACAATGAGCAGTTCTTC.

The rearrangement joins TRBV6-2 or TRBV6-3 to TRBJ2-7; D remains ambiguous. V gave up 0 bases and J gave up 5 bases, with 5 bases separating them. Germline CDR1 and CDR2: MNHEY and SVGEGT. CDR3 length: 12 residues. This CDR3 reads CASSYSLDEQYF. As DNA, the CDR3 is TGTGCCAGCAGTTACTCATTGGACGAGCAGTACTTC.

In this sample, this clonotype turned up a few times. The chain recombines TRBV7-9 with TRBJ2-2; D remains unclear. V lost 1 base and J lost 0, with 9 bases in between. The CDR3 has 16 amino acids. CDR1 is SEHNR, CDR2 FQNEAQ, per germline (reference sequence). For the CDR3, the DNA is TGTGCCAGCAGCTTAGGGCGAGGCGCGAACACCGGGGAGCTGTTTTTT. It encodes CASSLGRGANTGELFF.

This clonotype was recorded a few times. CDR3 amino acids: CASSPDRSEEKLFF. DNA of the CDR3: TGCGCCAGCAGCCCCGACAGGTCAGAAGAAAAACTGTTTTTT. The chain employs TRBV5-1 and TRBJ1-4, with D maybe TRBD1 (6 bases). The CDR3 extends over 14 amino acids. Trimming cost V 4 bases and J 8 bases, with 15 bases left between them. Germline V gene sequence: CDR1 SGHRS, CDR2 YFSETQ. Full variable domain (remainder filled in from reference TRBV5-1 and TRBJ1-4): KAGVTQTPRYLIKTRGQQVTLSCSPISGHRSVSWYQQTPGQGLQFLFEYFSETQRNKGNFPGRFSGRQFSNSRSEMNVSTLELGDSALYLCASSPDRSEEKLFFGSGTQLSVL.

This clonotype turned up a few times. The chain has TRBV18 and TRBJ2-3; 7 bases line up with TRBD1. After removal of 3 bases from V and 2 bases from J, the junction contained 8 bases not matched to a gene. The CDR3 covers 16 residues. The germline V gene has CDR1 KGHSH and CDR2 LQKENI. Here the CDR3 DNA reads TGTGCCAGCTCACCTCGTGACAGGGAGATCACAGATACGCAGTATTTT. The encoded protein is CASSPRDREITDTQYF.

The rearrangement joins TRBV12-3 or TRBV12-4 to TRBJ1-6, with TRBD1 matching 7 bases. J lost 19 bases, V lost 4 bases, and 7 bases had no gene match. The length of the CDR3 is 11 residues. DNA of the CDR3: TGTGCCAGCAGTTCAGGGGGGTACTTGCACTTT. This translates into CASSSGGYLHF.